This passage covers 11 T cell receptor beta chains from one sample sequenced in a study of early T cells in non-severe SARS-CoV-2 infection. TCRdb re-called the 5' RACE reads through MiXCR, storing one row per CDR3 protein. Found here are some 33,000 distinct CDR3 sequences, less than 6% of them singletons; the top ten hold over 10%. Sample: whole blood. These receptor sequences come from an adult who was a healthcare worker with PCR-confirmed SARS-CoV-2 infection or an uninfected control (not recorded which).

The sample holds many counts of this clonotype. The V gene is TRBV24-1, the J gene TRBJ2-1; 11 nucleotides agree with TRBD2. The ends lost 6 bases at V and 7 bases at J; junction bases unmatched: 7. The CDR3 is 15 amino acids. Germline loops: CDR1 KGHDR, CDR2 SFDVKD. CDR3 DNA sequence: TGTGCCACCAGTAATAGCGGGGGGGCTGGGAATGAGCAGTTCTTC. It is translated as CATSNSGGAGNEQFF.

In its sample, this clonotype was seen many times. In nucleotides, the CDR3 is TGTGCCAGCAGCCCCGGGGGGGCGGAGACCCAGTACTTC. It translates to CASSPGGAETQYF. V and J are TRBV11-2 and TRBJ2-5, with 8 bases lining up with TRBD2. The CDR3 is 13 residues long. Germline CDR1 reads SGHAT; CDR2 reads FQNNGV. Trimming removed 5 bases from V and 5 bases from J; junction bases left unmatched: 4.

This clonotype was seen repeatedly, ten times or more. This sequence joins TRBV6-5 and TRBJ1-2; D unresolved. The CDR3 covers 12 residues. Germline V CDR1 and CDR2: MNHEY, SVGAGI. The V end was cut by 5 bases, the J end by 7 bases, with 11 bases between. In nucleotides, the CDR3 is TGTGCCAGCAGTACGTTGGGGTCTGGCTACACCTTC. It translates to CASSTLGSGYTF.

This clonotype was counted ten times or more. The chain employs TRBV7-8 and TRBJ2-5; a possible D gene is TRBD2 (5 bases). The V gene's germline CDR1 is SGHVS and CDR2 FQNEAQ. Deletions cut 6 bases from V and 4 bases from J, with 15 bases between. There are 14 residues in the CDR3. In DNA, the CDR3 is TGTGCCAGCAGTAGCGCATTTTCCTCAGAGACCCAGTACTTC. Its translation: CASSSAFSSETQYF. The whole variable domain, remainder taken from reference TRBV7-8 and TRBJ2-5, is GAGVSQSPRYKVAKRGQDVALRCDPISGHVSLFWYQQALGQGPEFLTYFQNEAQLDKSGLPSDRFFAERPEGSVSTLKIQRTQQEDSAVYLCASSSAFSSETQYFGPGTRLLVL.

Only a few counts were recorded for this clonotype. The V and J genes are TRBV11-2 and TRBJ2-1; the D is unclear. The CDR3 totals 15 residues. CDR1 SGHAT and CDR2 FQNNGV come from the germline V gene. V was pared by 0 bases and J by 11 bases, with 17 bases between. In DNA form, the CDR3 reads TGTGCCAGCAGCTTAGAACCCTCCTCGGGTATTAAGCAGTTCTTC. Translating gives CASSLEPSSGIKQFF.

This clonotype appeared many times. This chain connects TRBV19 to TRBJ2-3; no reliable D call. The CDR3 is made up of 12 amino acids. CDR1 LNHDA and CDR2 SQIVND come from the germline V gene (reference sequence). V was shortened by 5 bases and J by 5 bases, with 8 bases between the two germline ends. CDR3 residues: CASSPRRDTQYF. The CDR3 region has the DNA TGTGCCAGTAGTCCAAGACGAGATACGCAGTATTTT.

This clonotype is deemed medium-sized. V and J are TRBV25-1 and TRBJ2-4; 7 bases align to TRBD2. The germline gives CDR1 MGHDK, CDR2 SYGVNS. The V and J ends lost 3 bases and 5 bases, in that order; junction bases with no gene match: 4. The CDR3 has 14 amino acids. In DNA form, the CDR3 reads TGTGCCAGCAGTGACGGGGGGATCGAAAACATTCAGTACTTC. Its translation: CASSDGGIENIQYF.

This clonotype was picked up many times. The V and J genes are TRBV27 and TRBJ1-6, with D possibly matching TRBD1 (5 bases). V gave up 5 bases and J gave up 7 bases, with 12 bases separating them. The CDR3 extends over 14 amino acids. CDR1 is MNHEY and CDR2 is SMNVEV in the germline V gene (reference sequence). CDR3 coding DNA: TGTGCCAGCAGTCCCGGGGGAGTAAATTCACCCCTCCACTTT. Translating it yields CASSPGGVNSPLHF.

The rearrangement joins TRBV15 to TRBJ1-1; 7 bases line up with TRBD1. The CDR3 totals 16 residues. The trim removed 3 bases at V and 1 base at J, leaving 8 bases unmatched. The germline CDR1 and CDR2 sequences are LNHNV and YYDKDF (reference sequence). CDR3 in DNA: TGTGCCACCAGCAGCCGGGACAGAAACCCGAACACTGAAGCTTTCTTT. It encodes CATSSRDRNPNTEAFF.

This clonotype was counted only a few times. CDR3 amino acids: CAWSKQNNYGYTF. In DNA form, the CDR3 reads TGTGCCTGGAGTAAACAGAATAACTATGGCTACACCTTC. The V call is TRBV30, the J call TRBJ1-2, with D hard to call. CDR1 and CDR2 (germline): GTSNPN, SVGIG (reference sequence). Trimming shortened V by 2 bases and J by 1 base, and 8 bases separated the two germline ends. The CDR3 length is 13 residues.

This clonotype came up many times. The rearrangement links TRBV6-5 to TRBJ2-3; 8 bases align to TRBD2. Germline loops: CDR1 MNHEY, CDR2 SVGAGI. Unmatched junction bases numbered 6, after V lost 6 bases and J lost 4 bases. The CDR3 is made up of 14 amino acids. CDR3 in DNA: TGTGCCAGCAGACCCAGCGGGGGTCCAGATACGCAGTATTTT. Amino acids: CASRPSGGPDTQYF.